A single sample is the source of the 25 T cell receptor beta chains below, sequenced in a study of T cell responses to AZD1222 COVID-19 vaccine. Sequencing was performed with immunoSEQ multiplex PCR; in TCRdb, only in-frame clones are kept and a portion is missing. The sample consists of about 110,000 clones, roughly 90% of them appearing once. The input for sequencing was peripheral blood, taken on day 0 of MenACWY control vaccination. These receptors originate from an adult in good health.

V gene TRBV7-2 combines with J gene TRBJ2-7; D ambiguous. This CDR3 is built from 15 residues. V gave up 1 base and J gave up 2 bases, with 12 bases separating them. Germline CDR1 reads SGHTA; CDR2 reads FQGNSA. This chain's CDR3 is CASSLEAVFTYEQYF. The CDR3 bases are TGTGCCAGCAGCTTAGAGGCGGTCTTCACCTACGAGCAGTACTTC.

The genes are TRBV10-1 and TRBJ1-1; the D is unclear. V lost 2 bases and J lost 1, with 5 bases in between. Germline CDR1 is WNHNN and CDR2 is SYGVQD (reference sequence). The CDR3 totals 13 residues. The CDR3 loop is CASSEQQNTEAFF. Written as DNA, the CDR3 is TGCGCCAGCAGTGAGCAACAGAACACTGAAGCTTTCTTT.

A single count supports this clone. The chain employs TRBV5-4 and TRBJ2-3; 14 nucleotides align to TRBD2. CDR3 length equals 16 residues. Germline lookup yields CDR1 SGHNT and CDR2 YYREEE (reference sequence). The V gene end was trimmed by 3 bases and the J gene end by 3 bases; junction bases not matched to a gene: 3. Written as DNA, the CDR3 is TGTGCCAGCAGCTCCGGGACTAGCGGGGGAACAGATACGCAGTATTTT. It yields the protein CASSSGTSGGTDTQYF.

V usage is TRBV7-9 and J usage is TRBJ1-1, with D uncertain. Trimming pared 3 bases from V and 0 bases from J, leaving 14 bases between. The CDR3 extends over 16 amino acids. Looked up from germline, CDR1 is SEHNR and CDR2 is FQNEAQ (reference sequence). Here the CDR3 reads CASSFGPIGLNTEAFF. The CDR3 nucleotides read TGTGCCAGCAGCTTCGGTCCGATTGGGTTGAACACTGAAGCTTTCTTT.

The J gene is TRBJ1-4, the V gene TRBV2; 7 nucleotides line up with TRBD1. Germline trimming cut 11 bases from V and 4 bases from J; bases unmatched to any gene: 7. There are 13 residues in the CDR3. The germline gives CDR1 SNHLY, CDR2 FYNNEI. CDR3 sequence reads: CAGNRDSNEKLFF. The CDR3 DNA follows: TGTGCCGGTAACCGGGACAGTAATGAAAAACTGTTTTTT.

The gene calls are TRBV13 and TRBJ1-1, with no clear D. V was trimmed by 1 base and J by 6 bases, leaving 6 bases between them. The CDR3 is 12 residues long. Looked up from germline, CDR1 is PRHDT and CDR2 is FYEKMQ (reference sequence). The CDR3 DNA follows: TGTGCCAGCAGCTTAGCAGGCGCTGAAGCTTTCTTT. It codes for CASSLAGAEAFF. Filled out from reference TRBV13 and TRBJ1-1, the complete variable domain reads AAGVIQSPRHLIKEKRETATLKCYPIPRHDTVYWYQQGPGQDPQFLISFYEKMQSDKGSIPDRFSAQQFSDYHSELNMSSLELGDSALYFCASSLAGAEAFFGQGTRLTVV.

The CDR3 is CASSTSRTGFYEQYF. Here the CDR3 DNA reads TGTGCCAGCAGCACGAGCCGGACAGGGTTCTACGAGCAGTACTTC. The genes are TRBV11-1 and TRBJ2-7; TRBD1 aligns across 8 bases. CDR1 and CDR2 (germline): SGHAT, FQDESV (reference sequence). V lost 5 bases to trimming and J lost 3 bases; unmatched junction nucleotides: 9. The CDR3 runs to 15 residues.

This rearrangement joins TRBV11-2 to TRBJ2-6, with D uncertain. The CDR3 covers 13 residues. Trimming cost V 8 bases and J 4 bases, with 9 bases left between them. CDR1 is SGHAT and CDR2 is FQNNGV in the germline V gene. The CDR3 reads CASQFSGANVLTF. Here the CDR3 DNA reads TGTGCCAGCCAGTTCTCAGGGGCCAACGTCCTGACTTTC.

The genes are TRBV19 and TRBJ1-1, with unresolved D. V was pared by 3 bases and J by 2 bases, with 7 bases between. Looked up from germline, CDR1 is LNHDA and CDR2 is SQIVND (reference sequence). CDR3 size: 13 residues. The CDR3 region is CASSMSHNTEAFF. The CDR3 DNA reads TGTGCCAGTAGTATGTCCCACAACACTGAAGCTTTCTTT. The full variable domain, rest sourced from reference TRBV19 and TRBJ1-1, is DGGITQSPKYLFRKEGQNVTLSCEQNLNHDAMYWYRQDPGQGLRLIYYSQIVNDFQKGDIAEGYSVSREKKESFPLTVTSAQKNPTAFYLCASSMSHNTEAFFGQGTRLTVV.

CDR3 coding DNA: TGTGCCAGTAGTATAGAGGGGGAGTGGACTGAAGCTTTCTTT. Encoded protein: CASSIEGEWTEAFF. J is TRBJ1-1 and V is TRBV19, with D possibly matching TRBD1 (5 bases). This CDR3 comprises 14 residues. The germline V gene has CDR1 LNHDA and CDR2 SQIVND (reference sequence). Trimming stripped 0 bases from V and 5 bases from J, with 10 bases between.

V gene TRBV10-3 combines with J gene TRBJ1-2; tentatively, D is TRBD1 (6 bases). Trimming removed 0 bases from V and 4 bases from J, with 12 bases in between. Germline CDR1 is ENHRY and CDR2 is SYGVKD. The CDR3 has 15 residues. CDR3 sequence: CAISESEGQIYGYTF. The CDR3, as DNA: TGTGCCATCAGTGAGTCGGAAGGACAGATCTATGGCTACACCTTC.

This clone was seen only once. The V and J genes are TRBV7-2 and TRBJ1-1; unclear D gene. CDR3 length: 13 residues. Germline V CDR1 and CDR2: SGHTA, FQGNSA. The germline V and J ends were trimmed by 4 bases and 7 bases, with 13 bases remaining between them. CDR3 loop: CASSSNMGGEAFF. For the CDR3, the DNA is TGTGCCAGCAGCTCGAACATGGGAGGTGAAGCTTTCTTT.

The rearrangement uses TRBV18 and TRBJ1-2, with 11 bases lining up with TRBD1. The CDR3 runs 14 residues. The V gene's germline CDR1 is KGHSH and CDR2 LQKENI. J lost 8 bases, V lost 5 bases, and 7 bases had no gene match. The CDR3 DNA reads TGTGCCAGCTCATCGGACAGGGGGCATGAGGGCTACACCTTC. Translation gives CASSSDRGHEGYTF.

CDR3 protein: CASSFLAGVGNEQFF. CDR3 coding DNA: TGCGCCAGCAGCTTTCTAGCGGGGGTCGGGAATGAGCAGTTCTTC. The chain recombines TRBV5-1 with TRBJ2-1, with TRBD2 matching over 10 bases. V was clipped by 2 bases and J by 7 bases; unmatched bases: 6. The CDR3 loop spans 15 amino acids. CDR1 is SGHRS and CDR2 is YFSETQ in the germline V gene. Full variable domain (outside the CDR3, taken from reference TRBV5-1 and TRBJ2-1): KAGVTQTPRYLIKTRGQQVTLSCSPISGHRSVSWYQQTPGQGLQFLFEYFSETQRNKGNFPGRFSGRQFSNSRSEMNVSTLELGDSALYLCASSFLAGVGNEQFFGPGTRLTVL.

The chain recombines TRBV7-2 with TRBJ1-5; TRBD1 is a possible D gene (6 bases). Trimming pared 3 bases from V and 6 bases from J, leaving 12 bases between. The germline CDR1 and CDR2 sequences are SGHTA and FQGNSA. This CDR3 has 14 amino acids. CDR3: CASSFQGMSQPQHF. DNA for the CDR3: TGTGCCAGCAGCTTCCAGGGGATGAGTCAGCCCCAGCATTTT.

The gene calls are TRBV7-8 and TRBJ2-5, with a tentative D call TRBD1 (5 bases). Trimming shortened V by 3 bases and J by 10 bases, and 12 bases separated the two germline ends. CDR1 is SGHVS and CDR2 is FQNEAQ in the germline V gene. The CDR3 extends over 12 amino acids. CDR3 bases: TGTGCCAGCAGCTTCACCTCAGGGCTCCAGTACTTC. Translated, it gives CASSFTSGLQYF.

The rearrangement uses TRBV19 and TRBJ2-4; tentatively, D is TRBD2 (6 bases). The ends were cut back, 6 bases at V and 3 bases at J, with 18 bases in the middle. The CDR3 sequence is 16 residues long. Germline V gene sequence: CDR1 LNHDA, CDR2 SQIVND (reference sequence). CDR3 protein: CASRNSLSGGKNIQYF. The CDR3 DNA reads TGTGCCAGTAGGAATTCACTTAGCGGAGGCAAAAACATTCAGTACTTC.

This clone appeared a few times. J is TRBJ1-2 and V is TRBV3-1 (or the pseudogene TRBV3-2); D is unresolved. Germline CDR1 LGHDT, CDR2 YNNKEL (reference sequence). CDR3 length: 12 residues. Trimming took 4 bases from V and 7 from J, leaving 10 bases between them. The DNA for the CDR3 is TGTGCCAGCAGCCCGTGGGGAGGTGGCTACACCTTC. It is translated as CASSPWGGGYTF.

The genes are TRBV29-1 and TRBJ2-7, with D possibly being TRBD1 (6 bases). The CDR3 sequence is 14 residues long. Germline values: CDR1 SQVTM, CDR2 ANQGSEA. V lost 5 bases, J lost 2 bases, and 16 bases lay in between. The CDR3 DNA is TGCAGCGTTAAGCGGACAGTTGATGCCTACGAGCAGTACTTC. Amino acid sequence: CSVKRTVDAYEQYF.

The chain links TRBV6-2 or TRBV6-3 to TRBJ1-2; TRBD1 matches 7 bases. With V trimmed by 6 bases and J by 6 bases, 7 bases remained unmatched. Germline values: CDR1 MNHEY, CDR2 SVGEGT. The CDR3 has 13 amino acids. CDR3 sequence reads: CASSSTGDHGYTF. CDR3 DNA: TGTGCCAGCAGCTCTACAGGGGACCATGGCTACACCTTC.

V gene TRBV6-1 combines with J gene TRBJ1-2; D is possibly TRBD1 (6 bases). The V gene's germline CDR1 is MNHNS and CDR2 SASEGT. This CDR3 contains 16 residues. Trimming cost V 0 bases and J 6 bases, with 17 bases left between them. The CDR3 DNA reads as TGTGCCAGCAGTGAAGCGCTAACAGGGAGTTGGGATGGCTACACCTTC. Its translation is CASSEALTGSWDGYTF.

Written as DNA, the CDR3 is TGTGCCAGCAGCTTAGGGCAGCGCTACGAGCAGTACTTC. This encodes CASSLGQRYEQYF. The chain recombines TRBV11-1 with TRBJ2-7; D is uncertain. Trimming took off 1 base at V and 3 bases at J, with 7 bases between the two ends. The CDR3 loop spans 13 amino acids. Germline V gives CDR1 SGHAT, CDR2 FQDESV (reference sequence).

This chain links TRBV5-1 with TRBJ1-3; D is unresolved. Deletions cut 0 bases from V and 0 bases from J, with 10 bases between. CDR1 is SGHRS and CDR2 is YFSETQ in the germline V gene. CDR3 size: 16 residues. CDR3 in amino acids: CASSLEGIGSGNTIYF. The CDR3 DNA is TGCGCCAGCAGCTTGGAAGGGATCGGCTCTGGAAACACCATATATTTT.

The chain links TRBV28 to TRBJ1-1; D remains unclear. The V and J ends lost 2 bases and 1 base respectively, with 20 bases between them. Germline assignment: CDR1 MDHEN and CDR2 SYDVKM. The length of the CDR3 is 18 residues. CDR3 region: CASSLASTLLGPNTEAFF. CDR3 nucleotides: TGTGCCAGCAGTTTAGCGTCGACGCTCTTAGGGCCGAACACTGAAGCTTTCTTT.

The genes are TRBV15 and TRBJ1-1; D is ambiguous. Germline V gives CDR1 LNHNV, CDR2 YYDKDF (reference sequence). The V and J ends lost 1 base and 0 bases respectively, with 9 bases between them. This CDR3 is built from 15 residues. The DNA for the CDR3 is TGTGCCACCAGCAGAGCGAGGTCTATGAACACTGAAGCTTTCTTT. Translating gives CATSRARSMNTEAFF.